The rows below give T cell receptor beta chains drawn from one sample of a study of OX40 agonist ivuxolimab in advanced cancers. Profiled with immunoSEQ multiplex PCR; TCRdb holds only in-frame clones, not every one. Counted here are 72,000 or so clones, 70% to 90% occurring once; the ten biggest clones make up roughly 0.9%. Sequencing was performed on CD4+ or CD8+ T cells sorted from blood, taken in a trial of the OX40 agonist ivuxolimab. Receptor source: an adult with an advanced solid tumor such as melanoma, head and neck, liver or kidney cancer. The conserved cysteine and the conserved F or W are not part of the CDR3 here. Each record gives: D gene, J gene, V gene, CDR3 protein. D genes are given only for firm matches.

d_call: NA; j_call: TRBJ2-7; v_call: TRBV6-1; cdr3_aa: ASSEGPGTIYEQY
d_call: NA; j_call: TRBJ2-6; v_call: TRBV15; cdr3_aa: ATSRGGSGANVLT
d_call: NA; j_call: TRBJ2-3; v_call: TRBV2; cdr3_aa: ASQPGRSTDTQY
d_call: TRBD2; j_call: TRBJ2-2; v_call: TRBV5-1; cdr3_aa: ASSLGLAGGTGELF
d_call: NA; j_call: TRBJ2-7; v_call: TRBV28; cdr3_aa: ASRLRREQY
d_call: NA; j_call: TRBJ1-1; v_call: TRBV18; cdr3_aa: ASSPTNLLDLSTEAF
d_call: TRBD1; j_call: TRBJ1-5; v_call: TRBV10-3; cdr3_aa: AIRGQGDSQPQH
d_call: TRBD2; j_call: TRBJ2-7; v_call: TRBV10-2; cdr3_aa: ASSRGGTAYEQY
d_call: NA; j_call: TRBJ1-3; v_call: TRBV6-6; cdr3_aa: ASTQGLSGNTIY
d_call: TRBD1; j_call: TRBJ1-4; v_call: TRBV2; cdr3_aa: AVPRDREEDGEKLF
d_call: TRBD1; j_call: TRBJ2-3; v_call: TRBV27; cdr3_aa: ASSLKPPGQGRDTQY
d_call: TRBD1; j_call: TRBJ2-2; v_call: TRBV28; cdr3_aa: ASSLRQGPTSNTGELF
d_call: TRBD1; j_call: TRBJ2-1; v_call: TRBV19; cdr3_aa: ASRPGQGRYNEQF
d_call: NA; j_call: TRBJ2-2; v_call: TRBV7-2; cdr3_aa: ASSLWDAGLTGELF
d_call: NA; j_call: TRBJ2-1; v_call: TRBV19; cdr3_aa: ASSVTSMVDNEQF
d_call: NA; j_call: TRBJ2-3; v_call: TRBV5-1; cdr3_aa: ASSLYRATDTQY
d_call: TRBD1; j_call: TRBJ2-7; v_call: TRBV4-1; cdr3_aa: ASSQDGTGGETYEQY
d_call: NA; j_call: TRBJ1-2; v_call: TRBV4-1; cdr3_aa: ASSPERDGTSNYGYT
d_call: TRBD1; j_call: TRBJ2-5; v_call: TRBV4-1; cdr3_aa: ASSQEGRGRETQY
d_call: NA; j_call: TRBJ2-1; v_call: TRBV7-2; cdr3_aa: ASSLRNNEQF
d_call: TRBD1; j_call: TRBJ1-4; v_call: TRBV10-3; cdr3_aa: AISDRRGQEKLF
d_call: TRBD1; j_call: TRBJ2-6; v_call: TRBV5-1; cdr3_aa: ASSLAPGGSGANVLT
d_call: NA; j_call: TRBJ2-1; v_call: TRBV7-2; cdr3_aa: ASSSTRYEQF
d_call: NA; j_call: TRBJ2-7; v_call: TRBV6-5; cdr3_aa: ASSKGDGAYEQY
d_call: NA; j_call: TRBJ2-2; v_call: TRBV7-2; cdr3_aa: ASSSVEGRELF
d_call: NA; j_call: TRBJ2-5; v_call: TRBV7-8; cdr3_aa: AGERAGTQY
d_call: TRBD1; j_call: TRBJ2-3; v_call: TRBV18; cdr3_aa: ASSPPRQGKADTQY
d_call: NA; j_call: TRBJ2-7; v_call: TRBV6-5; cdr3_aa: ASSRDADYEQY
d_call: NA; j_call: TRBJ1-6; v_call: TRBV28; cdr3_aa: ASSFFRERYNSPLH
d_call: TRBD2; j_call: TRBJ2-1; v_call: TRBV30; cdr3_aa: AWTGSGMPREQF
d_call: TRBD2; j_call: TRBJ2-1; v_call: TRBV7-3; cdr3_aa: ASSKSGMLNEQF
d_call: NA; j_call: TRBJ1-3; v_call: TRBV5-6; cdr3_aa: ASSLVSGNTIY
d_call: TRBD1; j_call: TRBJ1-1; v_call: TRBV6-5; cdr3_aa: ASSETQGTEAF
d_call: TRBD1; j_call: TRBJ2-6; v_call: TRBV9; cdr3_aa: ASSEGTGSGANVLT
d_call: TRBD1; j_call: TRBJ1-5; v_call: TRBV7-2; cdr3_aa: ASSLGTGVNQPQH
d_call: NA; j_call: TRBJ2-5; v_call: TRBV7-9; cdr3_aa: ASSPRAGAQETQY
d_call: TRBD2; j_call: TRBJ2-3; v_call: TRBV7-9; cdr3_aa: ASSLAASGADTQY
d_call: NA; j_call: TRBJ1-1; v_call: TRBV19; cdr3_aa: ASTSPGTEAF
d_call: NA; j_call: TRBJ1-1; v_call: TRBV7-9; cdr3_aa: ASSLFQGNTEAF
d_call: NA; j_call: TRBJ2-2; v_call: TRBV5-1; cdr3_aa: ASSLGHQNTGELF
d_call: NA; j_call: TRBJ1-1; v_call: TRBV7-8; cdr3_aa: ASSLREGLEAF
d_call: NA; j_call: TRBJ1-4; v_call: TRBV7-2; cdr3_aa: ASSLERGGEKLF
d_call: TRBD2; j_call: TRBJ2-1; v_call: TRBV5-4; cdr3_aa: ASSSIAGNSYNEQF
d_call: TRBD1; j_call: TRBJ1-2; v_call: TRBV5-4; cdr3_aa: ASSSPGQGNYGYT
d_call: TRBD1; j_call: TRBJ2-1; v_call: TRBV27; cdr3_aa: ASSFRDSEYNEQF
d_call: NA; j_call: TRBJ1-1; v_call: TRBV7-3; cdr3_aa: ASSQERNTEAF
d_call: TRBD2; j_call: TRBJ2-1; v_call: TRBV29-1; cdr3_aa: SVRLAGGFYNEQF
d_call: NA; j_call: TRBJ1-3; v_call: TRBV10-3; cdr3_aa: AISESSARNTIY
d_call: NA; j_call: TRBJ1-1; v_call: TRBV9; cdr3_aa: ASSALGAGRTEAF
d_call: NA; j_call: TRBJ2-3; v_call: TRBV29-1; cdr3_aa: SARLTDTQY
d_call: TRBD1; j_call: TRBJ2-3; v_call: TRBV2; cdr3_aa: ASSRATGGTDTQY
d_call: TRBD1; j_call: TRBJ2-5; v_call: TRBV28; cdr3_aa: ASSSPDRQETQY
d_call: TRBD1; j_call: TRBJ1-2; v_call: TRBV7-2; cdr3_aa: ASSSDRVRESGH
d_call: TRBD1; j_call: TRBJ1-5; v_call: TRBV19; cdr3_aa: ASSGTGERQPQH
d_call: NA; j_call: TRBJ1-1; v_call: TRBV10-3; cdr3_aa: AIRPHGGNTEAF
d_call: NA; j_call: TRBJ1-4; v_call: TRBV19; cdr3_aa: ASSIGGRDEKLF
d_call: NA; j_call: TRBJ1-2; v_call: TRBV4-1; cdr3_aa: ASSQGGSYSPSGYT
d_call: TRBD1; j_call: TRBJ1-1; v_call: TRBV5-4; cdr3_aa: ASSSRDSREAF
d_call: NA; j_call: TRBJ1-4; v_call: TRBV19; cdr3_aa: ASSPQAGRREKLF